The 21 T cell receptor beta chains below come from one sample, sequenced in a study of cytomegalovirus exposure and HLA in healthy donors. The PCR employed 60 Vbeta primers together with 13 Jbeta primers. Clones were sequenced by immunoSEQ multiplex PCR, and TCRdb holds only the in-frame ones, with some missing. The sample yields about 170,000 clones, 76% seen once. The sequenced material came from PBMCs. Receptors were obtained from a female donor in good health and CMV-seronegative.

This clone was detected only a few times. V gene TRBV7-9 combines with J gene TRBJ2-2; D possibly corresponds to TRBD1 (5 bases). Trimming removed 5 bases at V and 3 bases at J, with 13 bases between. CDR1 SEHNR and CDR2 FQNEAQ come from the germline V gene (reference sequence). The CDR3 has 15 residues. CDR3 region: CASSPPGRDTGELFF. CDR3 sequence (DNA): TGTGCCAGCAGCCCTCCGGGCAGGGACACCGGGGAGCTGTTTTTT.

This sequence joins TRBV7-6 and TRBJ2-2, with a tentative D call TRBD2 (6 bases). V lost 2 bases and J lost 4, with 8 bases in between. CDR1 and CDR2 (germline): SGHVS, FNYEAQ. The CDR3 totals 14 residues. CDR3 amino acids: CASSLSEGTGELFF. The CDR3 DNA is TGTGCCAGCAGCTTATCGGAGGGCACCGGGGAGCTGTTTTTT.

The genes are TRBV29-1 and TRBJ2-5, with D tentatively TRBD2 (5 bases). CDR1 SQVTM and CDR2 ANQGSEA come from the germline V gene. This CDR3 comprises 13 residues. V lost 7 bases and J 5 bases, leaving 17 bases between the germline ends. Here the CDR3 DNA reads TGCAGCGCACTCGCCAATACGGGGGAGACCCAGTACTTC. It yields the protein CSALANTGETQYF. The entire variable domain, with the rest obtained from reference TRBV29-1 and TRBJ2-5, is as follows: SAVISQKPSRDICQRGTSLTIQCQVDSQVTMMFWYRQQPGQSLTLIATANQGSEATYESGFVIDKFPISRPNLTFSTLTVSNMSPEDSSIYLCSALANTGETQYFGPGTRLLVL.

This clone was detected once. J is TRBJ1-5 and V is TRBV4-2; 7 nucleotides match TRBD1. The germline V gene encodes CDR1 LGHNA and CDR2 YNFKEQ. Trimming cost V 0 bases and J 7 bases; bases outside gene matches: 9. The CDR3 extends over 16 amino acids. CDR3 region: CASSQEEGASAQPQHF. The CDR3 region has the DNA TGTGCCAGCAGCCAAGAGGAGGGGGCGAGCGCCCAGCCCCAGCATTTT.

The V and J genes are TRBV11-2 and TRBJ2-7; 7 bases align to TRBD1. The CDR3 loop spans 17 amino acids. The junction had 9 bases not matched to a gene; V was cut back by 1 base and J by 0 bases. Germline CDR1 reads SGHAT; CDR2 reads FQNNGV. DNA of the CDR3: TGTGCCAGCAGCTTAGCCCCCTTTAACAGGGGCTCCTACGAGCAGTACTTC. Residues: CASSLAPFNRGSYEQYF.

The CDR3 sequence: CASSLIARENIQYF. In DNA, the CDR3 is TGTGCCAGCAGTTTGATCGCTCGGGAAAACATTCAGTACTTC. The gene calls are TRBV28 and TRBJ2-4, with D unclear. Germline values: CDR1 MDHEN, CDR2 SYDVKM. CDR3 length: 14 amino acids. Deletions cut 3 bases from V and 5 bases from J, with 11 bases between. Complete variable domain (other parts from reference TRBV28 and TRBJ2-4): DVKVTQSSRYLVKRTGEKVFLECVQDMDHENMFWYRQDPGLGLRLIYFSYDVKMKEKGDIPEGYSVSREKKERFSLILESASTNQTSMYLCASSLIARENIQYFGAGTRLSVL.

The chain couples TRBV5-5 to TRBJ2-1; 10 bases map to TRBD2. Germline V gene data show CDR1 as SGHKS and CDR2 as YYEKEE (reference sequence). V lost 2 bases, J lost 6 bases, and 5 bases stayed unmatched. The CDR3 runs 15 residues. The CDR3 DNA follows: TGTGCCAGCAGCTTCCTAGCGGGAGTAACCAATGAGCAGTTCTTC. Translation: CASSFLAGVTNEQFF.

This clone has just a few counts. V usage is TRBV30 and J usage is TRBJ2-3, with D perhaps TRBD2 (6 bases). Trimming shortened V by 5 bases and J by 1 base, and 7 bases separated the two germline ends. The CDR3 loop spans 12 amino acids. Germline CDR1 and CDR2: GTSNPN and SVGIG (reference sequence). In nucleotides, the CDR3 is TGTGCCTGGGGAGGGGGCACAGATACGCAGTATTTT. It specifies CAWGGGTDTQYF.

This clone has just a few counts. The chain recombines TRBV6-5 with TRBJ2-1; 10 nucleotides line up with TRBD1. Germline loops: CDR1 MNHEY, CDR2 SVGAGI. V dropped 2 bases and J dropped 4; count of bases not matched to a gene: 5. The CDR3 consists of 16 residues. Here the CDR3 reads CASSYGTGALYNEQFF. CDR3 bases: TGTGCCAGCAGTTACGGGACAGGGGCCCTTTACAATGAGCAGTTCTTC.

The chain combines TRBV13 with TRBJ1-4; D is perhaps TRBD1 (6 bases). Germline loops: CDR1 PRHDT, CDR2 FYEKMQ (reference sequence). Trimming shortened V by 5 bases and J by 7 bases, and 17 bases separated the two germline ends. This CDR3 has 15 amino acids. In DNA, the CDR3 is TGTGCCAGCAGCACCCGGGAGCGGGGGCGTGAAAAACTGTTTTTT. It translates to CASSTRERGREKLFF.

The chain recombines TRBV9 with TRBJ2-3; D gene ambiguous. V shed 0 bases and J shed 2 bases, with 10 bases lying between them. This CDR3 is 15 amino acids long. Germline loops: CDR1 SGDLS, CDR2 YYNGEE. CDR3 sequence (DNA): TGTGCCAGCAGCGTAGGGTGGCAGAACACAGATACGCAGTATTTT. Encoded protein: CASSVGWQNTDTQYF.

This clone was seen a single time. This chain links TRBV18 with TRBJ1-2; TRBD1 aligns across 11 bases. The CDR3 totals 15 residues. The germline CDR1 and CDR2 sequences are KGHSH and LQKENI. V lost 4 bases to trimming and J lost 4 bases; unmatched junction nucleotides: 5. CDR3 sequence: CASSQDRGPPYGYTF. The CDR3 DNA follows: TGTGCCAGCTCACAGGACAGGGGGCCACCCTATGGCTACACCTTC.

The gene calls are TRBV28 and TRBJ2-7; TRBD1 matches 7 bases. The length of the CDR3 is 15 residues. V lost 5 bases, J lost 0 bases, and 7 bases stayed unmatched. Germline CDR1 reads MDHEN; CDR2 reads SYDVKM. CDR3 in DNA: TGTGCCAGCAGTCCGATCAGGGACAGCTCCTACGAGCAGTACTTC. Translated, it gives CASSPIRDSSYEQYF.

J is TRBJ1-2 and V is TRBV5-4; D ambiguous. This CDR3 contains 13 residues. Germline V gives CDR1 SGHNT, CDR2 YYREEE (reference sequence). V dropped 4 bases and J dropped 4 bases, with 11 bases sitting between them. The CDR3 is CASSEQSTYGYTF. Here the CDR3 DNA reads TGTGCCAGCAGCGAACAATCCACCTATGGCTACACCTTC.

A single count supports this clone. This sequence joins TRBV6-1 and TRBJ2-1, with 13 bases matching TRBD2. Germline V CDR1 and CDR2: MNHNS, SASEGT. Trimming removed 6 bases from V and 8 bases from J; junction bases left unmatched: 7. CDR3 length equals 15 residues. This CDR3 reads CASREGLAGKDEQFF. As DNA, the CDR3 is TGTGCCAGCAGAGAGGGACTAGCGGGAAAGGATGAGCAGTTCTTC.

This clone was recorded once. This CDR3 is CASSFRTGTGRVNQPQHF. CDR3 DNA: TGTGCCAGCAGCTTTAGGACCGGGACAGGGCGTGTCAATCAGCCCCAGCATTTT. This sequence joins TRBV7-2 and TRBJ1-5, with 9 bases matching TRBD1. The trim removed 3 bases at V and 3 bases at J, leaving 12 bases unmatched. CDR1 and CDR2 (germline): SGHTA, FQGNSA. The CDR3 totals 18 residues.

The chain joins TRBV19 to TRBJ1-1, with a tentative D call TRBD1 (5 bases). Germline loops: CDR1 LNHDA, CDR2 SQIVND (reference sequence). Trimming took off 8 bases at V and 4 bases at J, with 17 bases between the two ends. CDR3 length: 14 amino acids. CDR3 sequence reads: CASGRPIQGTEAFF. DNA for the CDR3: TGTGCCAGTGGGAGGCCAATTCAGGGCACTGAAGCTTTCTTT.

In DNA, the CDR3 is TGCGCCAGCAGCCAAGATCTGATGGGCAGGGTCAATTCACCCCTCCACTTT. Translated: CASSQDLMGRVNSPLHF. This rearrangement joins TRBV4-1 to TRBJ1-6, with D possibly TRBD1 on 5 matching bases. The germline V gene has CDR1 MGHRA and CDR2 YSYEKL. The CDR3 spans 17 residues. V shed 0 bases and J shed 7 bases, with 16 bases lying between them.

The V and J genes are TRBV7-9 and TRBJ2-1, with TRBD1 matching over 7 bases. V lost 5 bases to trimming and J lost 5 bases; unmatched junction nucleotides: 6. This CDR3 is 14 amino acids long. Germline CDR1 is SEHNR and CDR2 is FQNEAQ (reference sequence). The CDR3 nucleotides read TGTGCCAGCAGCAACGGACAGGTCAACAATGAGCAGTTCTTC. Translating it yields CASSNGQVNNEQFF.

This chain joins TRBV28 and TRBJ2-1; 12 nucleotides agree with TRBD2. This CDR3 comprises 19 residues. Germline CDR1 and CDR2: MDHEN and SYDVKM. V shed 5 bases and J 5 bases; nucleotides not matched to a gene: 16. The DNA of the CDR3 is TGTGCCAGCAGTCCATCCGGGCTAGCGGGAGGGCTATCAAACAATGAGCAGTTCTTC. Translating it yields CASSPSGLAGGLSNNEQFF.

This clone was detected once. The gene calls are TRBV18 and TRBJ1-2, with D tentatively TRBD1 (6 bases). V was cut by 6 bases and J by 4 bases, with 12 bases left in between. Germline values: CDR1 KGHSH, CDR2 LQKENI. This CDR3 region has 13 residues. The CDR3 here is CASSSQGSYGYTF. The CDR3 nucleotides read TGTGCCAGCTCGTCACAGGGTTCCTATGGCTACACCTTC.